The 5 T cell receptor beta chains below were found in one sample sequenced in a study of blood T cell repertoires in COVID-19. Libraries were prepared by immunoSEQ multiplex PCR; TCRdb keeps only in-frame clonotypes and omits some of them. This table holds over 350,000 clones, more than 70% found once. The sample consisted of PBMCs or T cells enriched from blood (not recorded which). The source of these receptors is a young woman who had recovered from COVID-19.

The chain links TRBV11-3 to TRBJ2-1; D remains unclear. The CDR3 runs to 15 residues. V dropped 3 bases and J dropped 0 bases, with 9 bases sitting between them. The V gene's germline CDR1 is SGHNT and CDR2 YENEEA. The CDR3 DNA reads TGTGCCAGCAGCTTGCGATTAAGCTCCTACAATGAGCAGTTCTTC. Protein product: CASSLRLSSYNEQFF.

V and J are TRBV27 and TRBJ1-2; D call uncertain. V was cut by 5 bases and J by 3 bases, with 13 bases left in between. The CDR3 is made up of 14 amino acids. Germline lookup yields CDR1 MNHEY and CDR2 SMNVEV (reference sequence). The CDR3 nucleotides read TGTGCCAGCAGTCCTACATGGACTCACTATGGCTACACCTTC. Translating it yields CASSPTWTHYGYTF.

The chain carries TRBV9 and TRBJ1-4; D not resolved. The CDR3 has 15 residues. Trimming pared 0 bases from V and 5 bases from J, leaving 11 bases between. Germline V CDR1 and CDR2: SGDLS, YYNGEE. The CDR3 region has the DNA TGTGCCAGCAGCGTAGGGGCCCCGGCGAATGAAAAACTGTTTTTT. The encoded protein is CASSVGAPANEKLFF.

V is TRBV30 and J is TRBJ1-2; D unclear. The CDR3 has 13 residues. In germline, CDR1 is GTSNPN, CDR2 SVGIG (reference sequence). Trimming stripped 4 bases from V and 1 base from J, with 10 bases between. The CDR3 bases are TGTGCCTGGACTCCAGTTCGTAACTATGGCTACACCTTC. Protein product: CAWTPVRNYGYTF.

The chain combines TRBV7-9 with TRBJ1-6, with D perhaps TRBD1 (6 bases). The V gene's germline CDR1 is SEHNR and CDR2 FQNEAQ (reference sequence). The germline V and J ends were trimmed by 2 bases and 3 bases, with 8 bases remaining between them. The CDR3 covers 15 residues. DNA for the CDR3: TGTGCCAGCAGCTTAAACAGGGTCTATAATTCACCCCTCCACTTT. Translation gives CASSLNRVYNSPLHF.